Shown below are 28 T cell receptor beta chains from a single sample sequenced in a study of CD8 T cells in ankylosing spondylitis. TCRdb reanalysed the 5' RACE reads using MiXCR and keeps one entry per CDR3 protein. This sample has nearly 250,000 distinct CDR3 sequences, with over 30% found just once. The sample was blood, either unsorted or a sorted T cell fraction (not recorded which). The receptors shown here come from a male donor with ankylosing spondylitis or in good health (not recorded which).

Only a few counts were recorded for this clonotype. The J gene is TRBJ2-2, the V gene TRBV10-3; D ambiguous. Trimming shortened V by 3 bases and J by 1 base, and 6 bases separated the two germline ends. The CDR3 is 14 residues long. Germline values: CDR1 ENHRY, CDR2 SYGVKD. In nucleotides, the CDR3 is TGTGCCATCAGTGAAAGTCAGAACACCGGGGAGCTGTTTTTT. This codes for CAISESQNTGELFF.

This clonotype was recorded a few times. CDR3 coding DNA: TGCAGTGTTAGCGGGGGGGCCTGGGAGCAGTACTTC. Translation gives CSVSGGAWEQYF. V is TRBV20-1 and J is TRBJ2-7, with 11 bases that match TRBD2. Germline V gives CDR1 DFQATT, CDR2 SNEGSKA (reference sequence). This CDR3 has 12 amino acids. Losses at the gene ends were 7 bases for V and 7 bases for J; bases not matched to a gene: 6.

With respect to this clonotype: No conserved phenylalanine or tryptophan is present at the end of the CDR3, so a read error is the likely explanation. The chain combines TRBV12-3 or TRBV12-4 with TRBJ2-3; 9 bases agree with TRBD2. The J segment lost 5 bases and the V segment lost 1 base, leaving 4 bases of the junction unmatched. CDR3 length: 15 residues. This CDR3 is CASSLVAGGRDTQYL. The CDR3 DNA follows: TGTGCCAGCAGTTTAGTTGCGGGGGGGCGAGATACGCAGTATTTG.

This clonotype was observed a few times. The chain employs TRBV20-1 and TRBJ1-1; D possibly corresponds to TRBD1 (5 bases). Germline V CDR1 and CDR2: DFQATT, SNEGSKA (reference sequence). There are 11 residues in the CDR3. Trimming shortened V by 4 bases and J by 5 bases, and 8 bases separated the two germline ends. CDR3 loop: CSAIGGTEAFF. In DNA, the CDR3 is TGCAGTGCTATTGGGGGAACTGAAGCTTTCTTT.

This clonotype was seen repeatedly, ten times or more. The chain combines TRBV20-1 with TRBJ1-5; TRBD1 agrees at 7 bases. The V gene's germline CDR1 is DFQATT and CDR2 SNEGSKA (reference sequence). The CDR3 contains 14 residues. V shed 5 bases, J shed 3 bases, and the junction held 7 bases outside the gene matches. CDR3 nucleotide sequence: TGCAGTGCTTCCCCCAGGGGGACCAATCAGCCCCAGCATTTT. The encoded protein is CSASPRGTNQPQHF.

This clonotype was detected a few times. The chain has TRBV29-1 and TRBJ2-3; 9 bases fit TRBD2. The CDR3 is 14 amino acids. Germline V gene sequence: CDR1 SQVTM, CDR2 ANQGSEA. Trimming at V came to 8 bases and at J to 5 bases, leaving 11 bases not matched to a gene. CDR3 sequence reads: CSILGRGGQDTQYF. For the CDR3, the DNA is TGCAGCATCTTGGGGCGGGGGGGACAAGATACGCAGTATTTT.

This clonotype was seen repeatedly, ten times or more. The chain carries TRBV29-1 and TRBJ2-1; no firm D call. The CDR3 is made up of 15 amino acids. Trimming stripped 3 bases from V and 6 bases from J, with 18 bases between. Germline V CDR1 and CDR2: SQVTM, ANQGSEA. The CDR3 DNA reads TGCAGCGTTGAGGGTTCCCTCCAGGAAGGCAATGAGCAGTTCTTC. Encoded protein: CSVEGSLQEGNEQFF.

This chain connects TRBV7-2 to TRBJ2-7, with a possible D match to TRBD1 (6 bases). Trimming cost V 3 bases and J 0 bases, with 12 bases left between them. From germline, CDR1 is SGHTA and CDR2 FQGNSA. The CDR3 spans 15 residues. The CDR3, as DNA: TGTGCCAGCAGCTTTTACAGGGTGAGCTCCTACGAGCAGTACTTC. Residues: CASSFYRVSSYEQYF.

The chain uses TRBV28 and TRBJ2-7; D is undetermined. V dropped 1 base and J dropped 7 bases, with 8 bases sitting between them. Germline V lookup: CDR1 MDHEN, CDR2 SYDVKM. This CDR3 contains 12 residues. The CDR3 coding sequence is TGTGCCAGCAGTTTATTCTCGGAAGAGCAGTACTTC. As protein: CASSLFSEEQYF.

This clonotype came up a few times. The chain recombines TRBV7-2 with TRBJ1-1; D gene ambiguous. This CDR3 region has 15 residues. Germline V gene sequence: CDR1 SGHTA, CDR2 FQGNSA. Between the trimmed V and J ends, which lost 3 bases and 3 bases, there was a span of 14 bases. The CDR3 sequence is CASSFSGRWDTEAFF. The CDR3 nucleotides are TGTGCCAGCAGCTTCAGTGGCCGTTGGGACACTGAAGCTTTCTTT.

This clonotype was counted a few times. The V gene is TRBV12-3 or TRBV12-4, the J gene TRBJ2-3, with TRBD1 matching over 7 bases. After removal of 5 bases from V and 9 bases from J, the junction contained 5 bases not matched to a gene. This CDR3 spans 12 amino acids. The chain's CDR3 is CASSKGQTTQYF. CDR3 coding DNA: TGTGCCAGCAGTAAGGGACAGACCACGCAGTATTTT.

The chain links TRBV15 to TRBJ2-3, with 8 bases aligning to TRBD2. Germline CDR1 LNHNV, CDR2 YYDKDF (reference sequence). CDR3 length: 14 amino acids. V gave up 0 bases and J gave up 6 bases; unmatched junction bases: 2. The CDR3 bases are TGTGCCACCAGCAGAGACCAGCGGGGGGATACGCAGTATTTT. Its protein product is CATSRDQRGDTQYF.

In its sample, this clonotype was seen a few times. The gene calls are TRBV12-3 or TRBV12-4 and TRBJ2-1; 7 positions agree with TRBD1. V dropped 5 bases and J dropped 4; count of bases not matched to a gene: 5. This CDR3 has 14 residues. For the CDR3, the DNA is TGTGCCAGCAGTGTCCGACAGGGATACAATGAGCAGTTCTTC. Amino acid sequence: CASSVRQGYNEQFF.

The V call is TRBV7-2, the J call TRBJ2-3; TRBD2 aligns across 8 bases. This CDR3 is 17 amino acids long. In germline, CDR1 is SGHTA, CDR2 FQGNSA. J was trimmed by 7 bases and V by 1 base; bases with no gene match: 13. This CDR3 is CASSLVRGAGRKYTQYF. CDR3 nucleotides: TGTGCCAGCAGCTTAGTGCGGGGGGCAGGGAGGAAGTATACGCAGTATTTT.

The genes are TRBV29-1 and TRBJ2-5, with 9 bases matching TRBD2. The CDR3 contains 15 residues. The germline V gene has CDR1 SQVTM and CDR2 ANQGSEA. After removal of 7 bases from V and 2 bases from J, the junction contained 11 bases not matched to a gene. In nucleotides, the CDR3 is TGCAGCGCCCACGGTAGCGGGGGCCTTCAAGAGACCCAGTACTTC. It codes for CSAHGSGGLQETQYF.

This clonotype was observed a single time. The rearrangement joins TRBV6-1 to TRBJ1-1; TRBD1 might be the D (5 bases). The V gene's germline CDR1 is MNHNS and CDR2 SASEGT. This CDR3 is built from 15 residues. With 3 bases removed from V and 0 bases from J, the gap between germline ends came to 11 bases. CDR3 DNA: TGTGCCAGCAGTGACCCAGACAGACTGAACACTGAAGCTTTCTTT. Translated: CASSDPDRLNTEAFF.

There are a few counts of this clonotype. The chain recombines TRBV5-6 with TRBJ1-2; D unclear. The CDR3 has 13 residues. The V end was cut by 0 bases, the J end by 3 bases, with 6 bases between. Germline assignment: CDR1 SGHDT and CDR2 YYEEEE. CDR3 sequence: CASSLASDYGYTF. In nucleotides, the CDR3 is TGTGCCAGCAGCTTGGCCAGCGACTATGGCTACACCTTC.

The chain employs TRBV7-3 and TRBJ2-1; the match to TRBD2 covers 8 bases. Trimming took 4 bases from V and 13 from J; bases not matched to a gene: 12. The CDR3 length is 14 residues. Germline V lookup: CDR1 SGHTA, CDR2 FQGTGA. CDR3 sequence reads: CASSSYDRGGRQFF. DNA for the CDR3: TGTGCCAGCAGCTCCTATGACCGGGGGGGTCGCCAGTTCTTC.

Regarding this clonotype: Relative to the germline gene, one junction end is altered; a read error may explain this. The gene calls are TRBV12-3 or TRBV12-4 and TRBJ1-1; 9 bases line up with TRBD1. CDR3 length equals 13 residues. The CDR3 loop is CASSLGQGTEAFF. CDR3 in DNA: TGCGCCAGCAGCTTGGGACAGGGCACTGAAGCTTTCTTT.

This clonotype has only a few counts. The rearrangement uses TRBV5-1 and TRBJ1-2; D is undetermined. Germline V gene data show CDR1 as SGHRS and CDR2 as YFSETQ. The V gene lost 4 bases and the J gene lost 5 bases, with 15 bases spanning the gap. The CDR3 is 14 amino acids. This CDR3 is CASSLDHGLYGYTF. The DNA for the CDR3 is TGCGCCAGCAGCCTTGATCATGGGCTTTATGGCTACACCTTC.

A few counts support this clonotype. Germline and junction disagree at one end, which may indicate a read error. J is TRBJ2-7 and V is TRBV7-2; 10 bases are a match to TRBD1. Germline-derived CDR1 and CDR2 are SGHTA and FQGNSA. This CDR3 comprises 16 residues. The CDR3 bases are TGTGCCAACAGCTCCACGGACAGGGGGGGGTCCTACGAGCAGTACTTC. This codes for CANSSTDRGGSYEQYF. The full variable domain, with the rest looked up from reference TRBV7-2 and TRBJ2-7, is GAGVSQSPSNKVTEKGKDVELRCDPISGHTALYWYRQSLGQGLEFLIYFQGNSAPDKSGLPSDRFSAERTGGSVSTLTIQRTQQEDSAVYLCANSSTDRGGSYEQYFGPGTRLTVT.

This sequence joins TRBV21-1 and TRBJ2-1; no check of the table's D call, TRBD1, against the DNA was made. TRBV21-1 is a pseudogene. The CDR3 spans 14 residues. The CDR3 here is CASSKRGPYNEQFF. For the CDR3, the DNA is TGTGCCAGCAGCAAGCGGGGACCCTACAATGAGCAGTTCTTC.

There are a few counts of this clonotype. The CDR3 region has the DNA TGCAGTGCTAGCGGGACAGGAGCCTACGAGCAGTACTTC. It translates to CSASGTGAYEQYF. The J gene is TRBJ2-7, the V gene TRBV20-1; 8 bases agree with TRBD1. CDR3 length: 13 amino acids. Losses at the gene ends were 3 bases for V and 2 bases for J; bases not matched to a gene: 3. Germline V CDR1 and CDR2: DFQATT, SNEGSKA (reference sequence).

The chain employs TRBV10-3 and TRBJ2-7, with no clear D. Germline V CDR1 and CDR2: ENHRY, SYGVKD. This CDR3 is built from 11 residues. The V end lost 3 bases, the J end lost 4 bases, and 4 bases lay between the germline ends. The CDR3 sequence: CAISENYEQYF. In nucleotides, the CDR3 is TGTGCCATCAGTGAAAATTACGAGCAGTACTTC.

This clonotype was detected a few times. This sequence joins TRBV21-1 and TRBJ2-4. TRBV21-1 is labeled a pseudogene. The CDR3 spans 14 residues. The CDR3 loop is CASAGELAKNIQYF. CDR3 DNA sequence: TGTGCCAGCGCAGGAGAGCTAGCCAAAAACATTCAGTACTTC.

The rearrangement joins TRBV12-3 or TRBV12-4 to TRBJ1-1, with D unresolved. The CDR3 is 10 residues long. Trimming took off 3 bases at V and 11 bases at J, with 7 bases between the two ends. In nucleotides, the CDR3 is TGTGCCAGCAGTTTGAATCTGGCTTTCTTT. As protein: CASSLNLAFF.

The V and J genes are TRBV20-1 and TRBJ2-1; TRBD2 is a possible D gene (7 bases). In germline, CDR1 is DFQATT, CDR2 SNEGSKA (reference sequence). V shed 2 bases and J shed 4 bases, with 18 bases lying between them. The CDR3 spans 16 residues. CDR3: CSARQLGGPTYNEQFF. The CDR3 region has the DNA TGCAGTGCTAGACAACTCGGGGGGCCCACATACAATGAGCAGTTCTTC.

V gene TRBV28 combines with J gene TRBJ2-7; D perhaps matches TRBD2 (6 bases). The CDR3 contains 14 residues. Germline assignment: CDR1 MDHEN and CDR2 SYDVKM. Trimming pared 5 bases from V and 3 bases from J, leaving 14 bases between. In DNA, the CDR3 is TGTGCCAGCAGTCCCCAGGACGGGGGCTACGAGCAGTACTTC. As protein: CASSPQDGGYEQYF.